The TCR beta chain under discussion was sequenced for a study of blood T cell repertoires in COVID-19. About the research overall: In each case, the material was cDNA or gDNA derived from T cells, B-cell-depleted T cells, or PBMCs.

In the original processing: Amplifying reference gene primers gave estimates of nucleated cell counts. Assay: immunoSEQ multiplex PCR; the TCRdb copy retains only in-frame clones and omits some. The V and J calls and clone size were taken over from that table, and D and trimming were inferred from the DNA. The profile covers over 65,000 clones, with 85% to 90% appearing a single time and 4.6% taken by the ten largest. This clonotype was obtained from a man aged 50 or older with active COVID-19. Sequencing was done on a sample of peripheral blood.

CDR3 protein: CASSRQGGRNTEAFF. DNA for the CDR3: TGTGCCAGCAGCCGACAGGGTGGGAGAAACACTGAAGCTTTCTTT. V and J are TRBV6-2 or TRBV6-3 and TRBJ1-1, with 7 bases identical to TRBD1. Germline CDR1 is MNHEY and CDR2 is SVGEGT. This CDR3 is 15 amino acids long. The J segment lost 2 bases and the V segment lost 6 bases, leaving 9 bases of the junction unmatched.